This T cell receptor beta chain was captured in a study of blood T cell repertoires in COVID-19. Study as a whole: PBMCs, B-cell-depleted T cells, or T cells were the source of the cDNA or gDNA that made up the material.

The protocol was immunoSEQ multiplex PCR, while the TCRdb copy is restricted to in-frame clones and leaves out a portion. This table holds around 130,000 clones, more than 75% found once. Sequencing input: peripheral blood. This TCR derives from a woman aged 55 to 70 with acute or convalescent COVID-19.

As DNA, the CDR3 is TGTGCCACCAGCGGGGGGACAGGATACACTGAAGCTTTCTTT. Its translation: CATSGGTGYTEAFF. V and J are TRBV24-1 and TRBJ1-1; TRBD1 matches at 8 bases. Trimming took 7 bases from V and 3 from J; bases not matched to a gene: 6. The length of the CDR3 is 14 residues. The germline V gene has CDR1 KGHDR and CDR2 SFDVKD.